The sequence of this TCR beta chain was determined in a study of beta chain features in type 1 diabetes. Whole-study findings and limits: In the patient group, naive, central memory and Treg TCRB repertoires seemed more alike than in the healthy donor group.

The investigators reverse transcribed all of the isolated RNA, so they sequenced expressed TCRB transcripts. Method: immunoSEQ multiplex PCR; TCRdb's copy keeps in-frame clones and lacks some. The sample holds about half a million clones, 30% seen once. In this sample, this clone turned up a few times. Its target is not known. The junction had 10 bases not matched to a gene; V was cut back by 7 bases and J by 6 bases. The CDR3 is 13 amino acids. Germline loops: CDR1 GTSNPN, CDR2 SVGIG (reference sequence). The specimen was naive CD4+ T cells from blood. This clonotype originated in a man younger than 35 in good health. V usage is TRBV30 and J usage is TRBJ1-2, with 8 bases fitting TRBD1. Here the CDR3 DNA reads TGTGCCTTAAGAACAGGGGGAAAGAATGGCTACACCTTC. This translates into CALRTGGKNGYTF. Complete variable domain (other parts from reference TRBV30 and TRBJ1-2): SQTIHQWPATLVQPVGSPLSLECTVEGTSNPNLYWYRQAAGRGLQLLFYSVGIGQISSEVPQNLSASRPQDRQFILSSKKLLLSDSGFYLCALRTGGKNGYTFGSGTRLTVV.